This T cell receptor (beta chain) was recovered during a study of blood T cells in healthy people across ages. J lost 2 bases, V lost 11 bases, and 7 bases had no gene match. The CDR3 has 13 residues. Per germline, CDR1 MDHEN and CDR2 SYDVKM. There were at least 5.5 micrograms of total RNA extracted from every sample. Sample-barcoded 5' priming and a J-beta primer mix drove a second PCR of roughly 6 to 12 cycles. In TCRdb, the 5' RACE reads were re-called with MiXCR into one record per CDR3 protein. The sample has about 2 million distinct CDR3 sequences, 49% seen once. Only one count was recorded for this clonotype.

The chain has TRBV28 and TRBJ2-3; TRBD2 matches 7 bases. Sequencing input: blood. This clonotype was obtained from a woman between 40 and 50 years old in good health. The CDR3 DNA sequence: TGTGCCGCGTCGGGGGGATTCACAGATACGCAGTATTTT. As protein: CAASGGFTDTQYF.